Detailed here is one T cell receptor (beta chain). Antigen unknown. Through a sample-barcoded 5' primer and a J-beta primer mix, a second PCR was run for roughly 7 to 11 cycles. Using its own MiXCR run on the 5' RACE reads, TCRdb lists one record per CDR3 protein. This table has roughly 720,000 distinct CDR3 sequences, about 53% appearing once. Germline trimming cut 2 bases from V and 5 bases from J; bases unmatched to any gene: 8. The CDR3 has 14 residues. CDR1 and CDR2 (germline): DFQATT, SNEGSKA (reference sequence). The sample belongs to a study of blood T cells in healthy people across ages. Overall study findings and caveats: CMV status of donors was unknown, possibly confounding expanded clonotype changes. More naive CD4+ cells and higher diversity were found in long-lived than in aged donors.

The sequence was collected from an elderly man in good health. Input material: blood. The gene calls are TRBV20-1 and TRBJ2-5; 7 nucleotides align to TRBD2. The CDR3 DNA reads TGCAGTGCTAGAAATGATGGGGGGGGTGAGACCCAGTACTTC. Its protein product is CSARNDGGGETQYF.